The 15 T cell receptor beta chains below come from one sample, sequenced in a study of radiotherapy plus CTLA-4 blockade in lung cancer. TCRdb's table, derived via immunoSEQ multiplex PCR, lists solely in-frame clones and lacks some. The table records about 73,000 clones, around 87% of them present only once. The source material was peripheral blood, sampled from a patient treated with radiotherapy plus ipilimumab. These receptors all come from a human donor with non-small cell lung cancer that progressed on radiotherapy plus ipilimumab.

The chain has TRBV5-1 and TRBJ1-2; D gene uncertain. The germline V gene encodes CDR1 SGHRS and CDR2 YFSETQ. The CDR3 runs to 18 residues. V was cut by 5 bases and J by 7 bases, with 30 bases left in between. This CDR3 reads CASSPLSGSYQVVAGYTF. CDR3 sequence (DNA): TGCGCCAGCAGTCCCCTTTCGGGATCATACCAGGTTGTAGCTGGCTACACCTTC. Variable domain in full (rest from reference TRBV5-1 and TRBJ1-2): KAGVTQTPRYLIKTRGQQVTLSCSPISGHRSVSWYQQTPGQGLQFLFEYFSETQRNKGNFPGRFSGRQFSNSRSEMNVSTLELGDSALYLCASSPLSGSYQVVAGYTFGSGTRLTVV.

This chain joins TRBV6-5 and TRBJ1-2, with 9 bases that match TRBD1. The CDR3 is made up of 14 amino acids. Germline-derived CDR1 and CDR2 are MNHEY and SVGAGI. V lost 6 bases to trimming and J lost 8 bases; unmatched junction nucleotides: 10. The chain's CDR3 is CASRGGGQGGGYTF. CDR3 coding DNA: TGTGCCAGCAGAGGGGGGGGACAGGGTGGAGGCTACACCTTC.

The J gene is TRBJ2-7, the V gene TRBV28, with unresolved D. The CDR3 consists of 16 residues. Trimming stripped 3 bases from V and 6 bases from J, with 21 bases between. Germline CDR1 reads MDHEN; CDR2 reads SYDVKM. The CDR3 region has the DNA TGTGCCAGCAGTTTCTACCACGCCGGGTTGGAGCGCGAGCAGTACTTC. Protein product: CASSFYHAGLEREQYF. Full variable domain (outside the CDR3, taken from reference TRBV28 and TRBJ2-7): DVKVTQSSRYLVKRTGEKVFLECVQDMDHENMFWYRQDPGLGLRLIYFSYDVKMKEKGDIPEGYSVSREKKERFSLILESASTNQTSMYLCASSFYHAGLEREQYFGPGTRLTVT.

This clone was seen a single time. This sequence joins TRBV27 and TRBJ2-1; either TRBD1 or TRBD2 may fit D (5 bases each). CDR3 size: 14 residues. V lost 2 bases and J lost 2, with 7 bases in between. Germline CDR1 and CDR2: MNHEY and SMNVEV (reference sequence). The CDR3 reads CASSLQGAYNEQFF. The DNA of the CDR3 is TGTGCCAGCAGTTTACAGGGAGCCTACAATGAGCAGTTCTTC.

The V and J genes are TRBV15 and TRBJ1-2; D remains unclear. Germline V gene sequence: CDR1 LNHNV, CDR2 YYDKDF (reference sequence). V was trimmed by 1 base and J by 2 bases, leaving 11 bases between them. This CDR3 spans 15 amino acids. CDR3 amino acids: CATSRGPPGNYGYTF. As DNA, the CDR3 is TGTGCCACCAGCAGAGGGCCCCCGGGCAACTATGGCTACACCTTC.

CDR3 sequence: CAWTSGDTQYF. The CDR3 bases are TGTGCCTGGACCTCAGGAGATACGCAGTATTTT. V gene TRBV30 combines with J gene TRBJ2-3; no clear D. Germline CDR1 and CDR2: GTSNPN and SVGIG (reference sequence). Trimming removed 4 bases from V and 5 bases from J, with 7 bases in between. The CDR3 runs to 11 residues.

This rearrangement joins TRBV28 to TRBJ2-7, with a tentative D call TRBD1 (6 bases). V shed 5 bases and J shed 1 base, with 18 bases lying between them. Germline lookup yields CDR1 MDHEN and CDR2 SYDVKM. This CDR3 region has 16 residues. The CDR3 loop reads CASSGTGTSKSYEQYV. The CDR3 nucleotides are TGTGCCAGCAGTGGGACGGGGACATCTAAATCCTACGAGCAGTACGTC.

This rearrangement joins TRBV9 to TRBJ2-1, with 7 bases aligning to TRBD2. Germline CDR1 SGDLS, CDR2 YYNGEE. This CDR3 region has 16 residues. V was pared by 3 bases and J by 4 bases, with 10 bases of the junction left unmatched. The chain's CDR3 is CASSATLADEYNEQFF. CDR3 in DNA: TGTGCCAGCAGCGCAACTCTAGCGGACGAGTACAATGAGCAGTTCTTC.

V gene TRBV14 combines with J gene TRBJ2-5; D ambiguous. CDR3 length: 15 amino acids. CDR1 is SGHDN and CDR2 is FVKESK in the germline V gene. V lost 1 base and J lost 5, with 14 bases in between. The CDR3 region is CASSQVSTLGETQYF. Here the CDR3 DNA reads TGTGCCAGCAGCCAAGTTTCTACCCTCGGGGAGACCCAGTACTTC.

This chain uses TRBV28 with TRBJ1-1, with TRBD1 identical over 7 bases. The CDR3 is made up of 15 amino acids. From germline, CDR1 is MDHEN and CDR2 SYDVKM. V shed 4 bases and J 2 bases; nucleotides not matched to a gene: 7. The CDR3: CASSYPGTANTEAFF. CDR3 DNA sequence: TGTGCCAGCAGTTACCCGGGGACAGCCAACACTGAAGCTTTCTTT.

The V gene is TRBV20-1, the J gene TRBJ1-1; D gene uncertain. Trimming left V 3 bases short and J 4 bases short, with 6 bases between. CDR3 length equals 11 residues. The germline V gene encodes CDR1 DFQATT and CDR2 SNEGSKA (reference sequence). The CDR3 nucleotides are TGCAGTGCTAGCTCGGTCACTGAAGCTTTCTTT. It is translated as CSASSVTEAFF.

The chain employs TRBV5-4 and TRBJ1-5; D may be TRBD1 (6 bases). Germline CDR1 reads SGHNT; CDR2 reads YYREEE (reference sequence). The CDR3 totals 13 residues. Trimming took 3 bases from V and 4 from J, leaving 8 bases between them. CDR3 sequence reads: CASSSGTNQPQHF. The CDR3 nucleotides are TGTGCCAGCAGCTCCGGGACAAATCAGCCCCAGCATTTT.

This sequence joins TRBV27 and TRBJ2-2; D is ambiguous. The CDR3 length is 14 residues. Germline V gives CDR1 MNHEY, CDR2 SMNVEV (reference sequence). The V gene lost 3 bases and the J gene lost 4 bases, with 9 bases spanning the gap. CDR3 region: CASSLVDSTGELFF. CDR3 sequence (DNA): TGTGCCAGCAGTTTGGTCGACTCCACCGGGGAGCTGTTTTTT.

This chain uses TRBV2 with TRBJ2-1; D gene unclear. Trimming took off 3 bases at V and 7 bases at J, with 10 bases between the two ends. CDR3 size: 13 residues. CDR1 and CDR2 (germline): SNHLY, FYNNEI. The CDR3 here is CASSDYSKNEQFF. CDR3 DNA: TGTGCCAGCAGTGATTACAGTAAAAATGAGCAGTTCTTC.

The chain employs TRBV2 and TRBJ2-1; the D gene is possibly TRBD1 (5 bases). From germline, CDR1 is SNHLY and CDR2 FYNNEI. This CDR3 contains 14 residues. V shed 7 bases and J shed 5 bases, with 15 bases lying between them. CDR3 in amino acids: CASKRQSQNNEQFF. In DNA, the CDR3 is TGTGCCAGCAAGCGACAGAGCCAAAACAATGAGCAGTTCTTC.